The 17 T cell receptor beta chains given below trace back to one sample, sequenced in a study of blood T cell repertoires in COVID-19. Measured with immunoSEQ multiplex PCR; TCRdb has only the in-frame clones, and not every one. The sample holds some 300,000 clones; roughly nine tenths are singletons and the top ten take roughly 10%. Sequencing was performed on PBMCs or T cells enriched from blood (not recorded which). The receptors derive from a woman in her twenties or thirties who had recovered from COVID-19.

The chain combines TRBV12-5 with TRBJ2-7, with 8 bases that match TRBD2. Germline values: CDR1 LGHNT, CDR2 FRNRAP. Trimming cost V 6 bases and J 2 bases; bases outside gene matches: 6. The CDR3 is made up of 14 amino acids. The CDR3: CASGPGLDPYEQYF. DNA of the CDR3: TGTGCTAGTGGACCGGGACTAGACCCCTACGAGCAGTACTTC.

The V call is TRBV30, the J call TRBJ1-6; perhaps TRBD1 as D (5 bases). The V and J ends lost 5 bases and 0 bases respectively, with 11 bases between them. This CDR3 is built from 15 residues. From germline, CDR1 is GTSNPN and CDR2 SVGIG (reference sequence). CDR3: CAWGHVSSYNSPLHF. CDR3 nucleotide sequence: TGTGCCTGGGGACACGTCAGCTCCTATAATTCACCCCTCCACTTT.

J is TRBJ1-2 and V is TRBV28; a possible D gene is TRBD1 (6 bases). The CDR3 has 12 amino acids. Germline CDR1 is MDHEN and CDR2 is SYDVKM. The V gene lost 6 bases and the J gene lost 4 bases, with 9 bases spanning the gap. The CDR3 region is CASSHRVYGYTF. DNA for the CDR3: TGTGCCAGCAGCCACAGGGTCTATGGCTACACCTTC.

This clone was seen once. The chain is built from TRBV2 and TRBJ1-2; a weak D match, TRBD1 (5 bases). V lost 4 bases and J 2 bases, leaving 17 bases between the germline ends. CDR1 and CDR2 from the germline V gene are SNHLY and FYNNEI. The CDR3 sequence is 16 residues long. Here the CDR3 reads CASSGQQADLNYGYTF. The CDR3 nucleotides are TGTGCCAGCAGTGGGCAACAGGCGGACCTCAACTATGGCTACACCTTC.

The V call is TRBV9, the J call TRBJ2-7; TRBD2 matches at 8 bases. This CDR3 comprises 15 residues. V dropped 0 bases and J dropped 5; count of bases not matched to a gene: 7. Germline CDR1 reads SGDLS; CDR2 reads YYNGEE. The CDR3 region has the DNA TGTGCCAGCAGCGTAGACAGCGGGAGAGTCAACGAGCAGTACTTC. As protein: CASSVDSGRVNEQYF.

J is TRBJ1-2 and V is TRBV7-9, with TRBD1 identical over 10 bases. CDR3 size: 16 residues. With V trimmed by 1 base and J by 5 bases, 7 bases remained unmatched. Germline V gene data show CDR1 as SEHNR and CDR2 as FQNEAQ (reference sequence). The DNA for the CDR3 is TGTGCCAGCAGCTTAGATGGGACAGGGGAAGAGTATGGCTACACCTTC. Encoded protein: CASSLDGTGEEYGYTF.

This chain uses TRBV7-3 with TRBJ2-1, with 8 bases lining up with TRBD2. V lost 1 base and J lost 2; bases outside the gene matches: 4. The CDR3 runs 16 residues. Germline assignment: CDR1 SGHTA and CDR2 FQGTGA. The CDR3 region has the DNA TGTGCCAGCAGCTTAAGGTCGGGAGGGCCCTACAATGAGCAGTTCTTC. As protein: CASSLRSGGPYNEQFF.

CDR3 nucleotide sequence: TGTGCCAGCAGCCAAGACCCCTGGAACACTGAAGCTTTCTTT. Protein sequence: CASSQDPWNTEAFF. The rearrangement links TRBV3-1 (or the pseudogene TRBV3-2) to TRBJ1-1; the D is unclear. The germline V gene has CDR1 LGHDT and CDR2 YNNKEL (reference sequence). V shed 0 bases and J shed 1 base, with 6 bases lying between them. The CDR3 runs to 14 residues.

This clone occurred a few times. V gene TRBV9 combines with J gene TRBJ1-1; D is unresolved. V was trimmed by 2 bases and J by 1 base, leaving 12 bases between them. Germline-derived CDR1 and CDR2 are SGDLS and YYNGEE. This CDR3 contains 15 residues. DNA for the CDR3: TGTGCCAGCAGCGTTACGGGGTGGGGGAACACTGAAGCTTTCTTT. Its translation is CASSVTGWGNTEAFF.

This sequence joins TRBV10-3 and TRBJ1-5; no definite D call. This CDR3 has 13 amino acids. Germline V CDR1 and CDR2: ENHRY, SYGVKD. V lost 3 bases to trimming and J lost 2 bases, with 5 bases between them. CDR3 DNA: TGTGCCATCAGTGATCTTGGCAATCAGCCCCAGCATTTT. Its protein product is CAISDLGNQPQHF.

The V gene is TRBV5-5, the J gene TRBJ2-7; 8 bases line up with TRBD1. Germline CDR1 reads SGHKS; CDR2 reads YYEKEE (reference sequence). CDR3 length: 14 residues. The V segment lost 0 bases and the J segment 2 bases; nucleotides outside the gene matches: 1. The CDR3 here is CASSLEQGAYEQYF. The CDR3 region has the DNA TGTGCCAGCAGCTTGGAACAGGGGGCCTACGAGCAGTACTTC.

This chain joins TRBV30 and TRBJ1-3; no clear D gene. The CDR3 contains 13 residues. The V and J ends lost 3 bases and 0 bases respectively, with 6 bases between them. CDR1 and CDR2 (germline): GTSNPN, SVGIG (reference sequence). The CDR3 protein is CAWSYYSGNTIYF. The CDR3 DNA reads TGTGCCTGGAGCTATTACTCTGGAAACACCATATATTTT.

This clone was detected only once. J is TRBJ1-2 and V is TRBV18; 7 positions agree with TRBD1. Germline V gene lookup returns CDR1 KGHSH and CDR2 LQKENI. This CDR3 is 13 amino acids long. V shed 3 bases, J shed 6 bases, and the junction held 4 bases outside the gene matches. CDR3 amino acids: CASSPRQGDGYTF. In DNA form, the CDR3 reads TGTGCCAGCTCACCGCGACAGGGCGATGGCTACACCTTC.

The chain recombines TRBV6-5 with TRBJ1-4; weak D call: TRBD1 (5 bases). CDR3 length: 15 amino acids. Trimming took 0 bases from V and 7 from J, leaving 12 bases between them. Germline V lookup: CDR1 MNHEY, CDR2 SVGAGI. CDR3 nucleotide sequence: TGTGCCAGCAGTTACTCGAGTATAACAGGTGAAAAACTGTTTTTT. Translation: CASSYSSITGEKLFF.

This chain uses TRBV5-4 with TRBJ2-1; TRBD2 agrees at 9 bases. This CDR3 region has 17 residues. Germline trimming cut 0 bases from V and 9 bases from J; bases unmatched to any gene: 13. Germline V gives CDR1 SGHNT, CDR2 YYREEE (reference sequence). The DNA of the CDR3 is TGTGCCAGCAGCTTGGGGCCGCGGGAGGGACTGACGGCTGAGCAGTTCTTC. It is translated as CASSLGPREGLTAEQFF.

The gene calls are TRBV6-4 and TRBJ2-2, with TRBD2 identical over 10 bases. Losses at the gene ends were 4 bases for V and 5 bases for J; bases not matched to a gene: 1. CDR3 size: 14 residues. CDR1 MRHNA and CDR2 SNTAGT come from the germline V gene. The CDR3 nucleotides are TGTGCCAGCAGTGTGACTAGCGGGACCGGGGAGCTGTTTTTT. Translation: CASSVTSGTGELFF.

The chain combines TRBV3-1 (or the pseudogene TRBV3-2) with TRBJ2-7, with D unresolved. Germline V lookup: CDR1 LGHDT, CDR2 YNNKEL (reference sequence). The CDR3 is 17 residues long. V shed 0 bases and J shed 2 bases, with 17 bases lying between them. This CDR3 is CASSQDTWVSRPYEQYF. CDR3 sequence (DNA): TGTGCCAGCAGCCAAGATACCTGGGTCTCGCGGCCCTACGAGCAGTACTTC.